This is a list of T cell receptor beta chains from one sample in a study of control samples from healthy donors and cancer patients. Data came from immunoSEQ multiplex PCR; TCRdb stores just in-frame clones and leaves some out. The table includes roughly 150,000 clones, around 90% detected once. The sequenced sample was blood. Receptors were obtained from a man between 18 and 35 years old in good health. Each CDR3 is given with its conserved first and last residue. A D gene is named only where the DNA matches it firmly. Clone size appears in some rows only: once, few, many, or a class for an expanded clone.

clone_size j_call v_call d_call cdr3_nt cdr3_aa
few TRBJ2-2 TRBV7-8 TRBD2 TGTGCCAGCGTCTCAACTGGGCTAGCGGGGAACGCCGGGGAGCTGTTTTTT CASVSTGLAGNAGELFF
- TRBJ1-6 TRBV28 - TGTGCCAGCAGACTAATGGGAGGATCACCCCTCCACTTT CASRLMGGSPLHF
- TRBJ2-1 TRBV10-1 - TGCGCCAGCCCTATACGGGGAACCTACAATGAGCAGTTCTTC CASPIRGTYNEQFF
many TRBJ2-7 TRBV6-2/TRBV6-3 - TGTGCCAGCAGTTACTCGGACAGCTCCTACGAGCAGTACTTC CASSYSDSSYEQYF
- TRBJ2-5 TRBV7-9 TRBD2 TGTGCCAGCAGAACCGGGACAGGGCGGACTAGCGGGGGGCTGGAGACCCAGTACTTC CASRTGTGRTSGGLETQYF
- TRBJ1-1 TRBV2 - TGTGCCAGCAGTGATGCCAGGGGGAACACTGAAGCTTTCTTT CASSDARGNTEAFF
- TRBJ2-7 TRBV7-8 - TGTGCCAGCAGCTTATCCGACAGAAAATCCTACGAGCAGTACTTC CASSLSDRKSYEQYF
- TRBJ2-1 TRBV28 - TGTGCCAGCACCCTGACTGATTCCTCCTACAATGAGCAGTTCTTC CASTLTDSSYNEQFF
- TRBJ2-2 TRBV5-6 TRBD1 TGTGCCAGCAGGCAAAAGACAGGGGGTTACACCGGGGAGCTGTTTTTT CASRQKTGGYTGELFF
- TRBJ2-7 TRBV5-4 - TGTGCCAGCAGCTTGAGTGGGACAATCTACGAGCAGTACTTC CASSLSGTIYEQYF
- TRBJ2-1 TRBV4-3 TRBD2 TGCGCCAGCAGCCAAGACCTAGCGGGGGGGAGAGGCGAGCAGTTCTTC CASSQDLAGGRGEQFF
- TRBJ2-1 TRBV27 - TGTGCCAGCAGTTTGACCCCGGGGGCGGAGAACAATGAGCAGTTCTTC CASSLTPGAENNEQFF
once TRBJ2-7 TRBV5-6 - TGTGCCAGCAGCTCGGTGGCGTACGAGCAGTACTTC CASSSVAYEQYF
- TRBJ2-7 TRBV19 - TGTGCCAGTAGTAGTCGGGGGAGCACCTACGAGCAGTACTTC CASSSRGSTYEQYF
- TRBJ1-6 TRBV30 TRBD1 TGTGCCTGGAGTGTGACTCGGGCAGGGGGTTTCCACTTT CAWSVTRAGGFHF
- TRBJ2-1 TRBV7-2 - TGTGCCAGCAGACGGACTACTTCCTCCTACAATGAGCAGTTCTTC CASRRTTSSYNEQFF
- TRBJ2-3 TRBV28 - TGTGCCAGCAGTATTCCCGGCTTGGCTAGCACAGATACGCAGTATTTT CASSIPGLASTDTQYF
- TRBJ2-7 TRBV4-1 TRBD1 TGCGCCAGCAGCCATGATCAGGGGGCTATCTACGAGCAGTACTTC CASSHDQGAIYEQYF
- TRBJ1-2 TRBV7-9 - TGTGCCAGCAGCCCGAGCCCGTCGGTAAACTATGGCTACACCTTC CASSPSPSVNYGYTF
- TRBJ1-2 TRBV28 - TGTGCCAGCAGAGATGATGGGACAACGATAAACTATGGCTACACCTTC CASRDDGTTINYGYTF
- TRBJ2-3 TRBV6-1 - TGTGCCAGCAGTGAGGCGGGAACTAGCACAGATACGCAGTATTTT CASSEAGTSTDTQYF
- TRBJ1-4 TRBV18 - TGTGCCAGCTCACCAGGCGGGGACAAACAGGAAAAACTGTTTTTT CASSPGGDKQEKLFF
- TRBJ2-2 TRBV25-1 - TGTGCCAGCAGTGAAATGGGGGTAGGAAACACCGGGGAGCTGTTTTTT CASSEMGVGNTGELFF
- TRBJ2-7 TRBV7-2 TRBD1 TGTGCCAGCAGCTTAGTATATGACACTGGGACAGGGGGCGGGTACGAGCAGTACTTC CASSLVYDTGTGGGYEQYF
- TRBJ1-5 TRBV19 TRBD1 TGTGCCAGTAGTATTTTACAGGGGTGGTATAGCAATCAGCCCCAGCATTTT CASSILQGWYSNQPQHF
- TRBJ1-6 TRBV7-8 - TGTGCCAGCAGCTTCCCCCCACGGCCTACTAATTCACCCCTCCACTTT CASSFPPRPTNSPLHF
- TRBJ1-3 TRBV30 TRBD1 TGTGCCTGGAGCGCGACAGGGGAACGAAACACCATATATTTT CAWSATGERNTIYF
- TRBJ2-6 TRBV28 - TGTGCCAGCAGGCCGACCAACTCTGGGGCCAACGTCCTGACTTTC CASRPTNSGANVLTF
- TRBJ1-2 TRBV5-1 - TGCGCCAGCAGCTTGGAGGGGACTCTGGATGGCTACACCTTC CASSLEGTLDGYTF
- TRBJ1-1 TRBV5-1 - TGCGCCAGCAGCTACCGAGGGACTGAAGCTTTCTTT CASSYRGTEAFF
- TRBJ2-7 TRBV10-1 - TGCGCCAGCCAAGTGGTACAGCACTACGAGCAGTACTTC CASQVVQHYEQYF
- TRBJ1-2 TRBV5-1 - TGCGCCAGCAGCTTGGACAACTATGGCTACACCTTC CASSLDNYGYTF
- TRBJ2-7 TRBV5-1 TRBD2 TGCGCCAGCAGACAAAGCGGGGGGACCTACGAGCAGTACTTC CASRQSGGTYEQYF
- TRBJ2-4 TRBV24-1 - TGTGCCACCAGTGACGGGACGGTAGCCAAAAACATTCAGTACTTC CATSDGTVAKNIQYF
- TRBJ1-2 TRBV2 - TGTGCCAGCAGCGCCTTACGAGGGGACTATGGCTACACCTTC CASSALRGDYGYTF
- TRBJ2-5 TRBV5-1 TRBD1 TGCGCCAGCAGCGTTACCGGGACAGCGATGGAGACCCAGTACTTC CASSVTGTAMETQYF
- TRBJ1-2 TRBV7-9 - TGTGCCAGCAGCCCCCGTAGGGACACTTATGGCTACACCTTC CASSPRRDTYGYTF
- TRBJ2-1 TRBV7-3 TRBD2 TGTGCCAGCAGGGAGGGGACTAGCGGGGTTGGCGAGCAGTTCTTC CASREGTSGVGEQFF
- TRBJ1-1 TRBV18 - TGTGCCAGCTCACCACGGCCTTCCGCAGCCACTGAAGCTTTCTTT CASSPRPSAATEAFF
- TRBJ2-6 TRBV4-1 - TGCGCCAGCAGCGAAAGACAGGTCTTCTCTGGGGCCAACGTCCTGACTTTC CASSERQVFSGANVLTF
- TRBJ2-1 TRBV5-8 - TGTGCCAGCAGCTTGGGGACTGCGACCTACAATGAGCAGTTCTTC CASSLGTATYNEQFF
- TRBJ2-6 TRBV4-3 - TGCGCCAGCAGCCAAGCGAGGGGTTCAGGGGCCAACGTCCTGACTTTC CASSQARGSGANVLTF
- TRBJ2-3 TRBV11-2 TRBD1 TGTGCCAGCTCCGGACAGGGGCTTGTTGATACGCAGTATTTT CASSGQGLVDTQYF
- TRBJ2-5 TRBV15 - TGTGCCACCAGCAGAGTCAGGCGACATACTGAGACCCAGTACTTC CATSRVRRHTETQYF
- TRBJ1-6 TRBV9 - TGTGCCAGCAGTCCAGAGGGAGCGTATAATTCACCCCTCCACTTT CASSPEGAYNSPLHF
- TRBJ1-6 TRBV5-5 - TGTGCCAGCAGCTTGCAGAATTCACCCCTCCACTTT CASSLQNSPLHF
- TRBJ1-6 TRBV10-3 - TGTGCCATCAGCCCGACCCCTTATTCACCCCTCCACTTT CAISPTPYSPLHF
- TRBJ2-4 TRBV6-5 - TGTGCCAGCAGTCCCGAGGGTCTCAAAAACATTCAGTACTTC CASSPEGLKNIQYF
- TRBJ2-3 TRBV28 - TGTGCCAGCAGTTTAAGGGGGGTCTTCCCCACAGATACGCAGTATTTT CASSLRGVFPTDTQYF
- TRBJ1-2 TRBV7-2 TRBD1 TGTGCCAGCAGCCCCCCGGGGGGCAGGGGGGCCTATGGCTACACCTTC CASSPPGGRGAYGYTF
- TRBJ1-5 TRBV28 - TGTGCCAGCACCTCGGGGGGGCAGCCCCAGCATTTT CASTSGGQPQHF